This TCR beta chain appears in the sequencing data of a study of cytomegalovirus exposure and HLA in healthy donors. This CDR3 is 15 amino acids long. The V gene's germline CDR1 is SGHNT and CDR2 YYREEE (reference sequence). J lost 6 bases, V lost 2 bases, and 5 bases had no gene match. Notes on this clone: Its matching antigen is unknown.

PCR employed 60 Vbeta and 13 Jbeta primers. Using immunoSEQ multiplex PCR, the repertoire was profiled, and TCRdb retains in-frame clones only, with some absent. The sample holds roughly 200,000 clones, about 80% seen once. Findings and limits, study-wide: Presence/absence analysis assumed near-uniform sequencing depth across donors.

Sequenced material: PBMCs. This receptor was taken from a man aged 25 to 45 in good health and CMV-seronegative. The rearrangement links TRBV5-4 to TRBJ2-7; 13 bases match TRBD2. This CDR3 is CASSFPGLAGIEQYF. CDR3 bases: TGTGCCAGCAGCTTTCCGGGACTAGCGGGAATCGAGCAGTACTTC.